This T cell receptor beta chain comes out of a study of T cell changes during pregnancy in multiple sclerosis. Profiled with immunoSEQ multiplex PCR; TCRdb holds only in-frame clones, not every one. The sample records about 110,000 clones, 80% to 95% being singletons. CDR1 is MNHEY and CDR2 is SMNVEV in the germline V gene (reference sequence). The CDR3 has 17 amino acids. Deletions cut 6 bases from V and 3 bases from J, with 18 bases between. The receptor comes from a female donor with multiple sclerosis, enrolled in a pregnancy study. V usage is TRBV27 and J usage is TRBJ1-6; D may be TRBD1 (5 bases). The starting material was peripheral blood, obtained in the third trimester of pregnancy. CDR3: CASRTRRGGGYNSPLHF. For the CDR3, the DNA is TGTGCCAGCAGAACCAGAAGGGGCGGGGGCTATAATTCACCCCTCCACTTT.